These T cell receptor beta chains were read from a single sample in a study of vaccination and CD4 T cells after COVID-19. TCRdb independently ran MiXCR on the PCR reads; one entry per CDR3 protein. The table lists 9,900 or so distinct CDR3 sequences, around 60% of them singletons. No antigen has been identified for these receptors. The sequencing sample was made of CD4+ T cells from blood, cultured in vitro. The receptors here all came from a human donor who had recovered from COVID-19. The CDR3 runs from the conserved cysteine through the conserved F or W. D genes are given only for firm matches. Size is omitted from some rows. Given values are once, few, many or a class for expanded clones.

size	D	V	J	length	CDR3	DNA
once	TRBD2	TRBV12-3/TRBV12-4	TRBJ2-7	16	CASRAAGSGSSYEQYF	TGTGCCAGCAGGGCCGCCGGCAGCGGGAGCTCCTACGAGCAGTACTTC
NA	TRBD2	TRBV20-1	TRBJ2-7	15	CSANHRSSGSYEQYF	TGCAGTGCTAACCACCGATCTAGCGGGAGTTACGAGCAGTACTTC
NA	NA	TRBV12-3/TRBV12-4	TRBJ1-5	13	CASSVQGDQPQHF	TGTGCCAGCAGCGTACAGGGAGATCAGCCCCAGCATTTT
NA	TRBD2	TRBV30	TRBJ2-7	18	CAFSTGLAGTPFFYEQYF	TGTGCCTTCTCCACGGGACTAGCGGGAACACCATTCTTCTACGAGCAGTACTTC
NA	NA	TRBV20-1	TRBJ2-5	12	CSASLLMETQYF	TGCAGTGCTAGTCTCCTGATGGAGACCCAGTACTTC
NA	TRBD1	TRBV27	TRBJ1-2	12	CASSGQGYGYTF	TGTGCCAGCAGCGGACAGGGCTATGGCTACACCTTC
few	TRBD1	TRBV20-1	TRBJ1-2	12	CSAEGQGGTGTF	TGCAGTGCCGAGGGACAGGGAGGCACAGGCACCTTC
NA	TRBD1	TRBV6-5	TRBJ2-1	16	CASSSLTGGWGNEQFF	TGTGCCAGCAGTTCCCTTACAGGGGGCTGGGGCAATGAGCAGTTCTTC
once	TRBD2	TRBV20-1	TRBJ2-1	16	CSASPLTSGDYNEQFF	TGCAGTGCTAGCCCCTTGACTAGCGGGGACTACAATGAGCAGTTCTTC
NA	TRBD1	TRBV4-1	TRBJ2-7	16	CASSLPPGTATYEQYF	TGCGCCAGCAGCCTCCCCCCCGGGACAGCCACCTACGAGCAGTACTTC
NA	NA	TRBV20-1	TRBJ1-4	12	CSASHENEKLFF	TGCAGTGCTAGTCACGAAAATGAAAAACTGTTTTTT
NA	TRBD2	TRBV20-1	TRBJ2-3	14	CSKPGLAAGVGLYF	TGCAGCAAACCGGGACTAGCGGCGGGGGTTGGTTTGTATTTT
NA	TRBD1	TRBV2	TRBJ2-5	15	CASRGSTGAVGTQYF	TGTGCCAGCAGAGGAAGTACAGGGGCCGTGGGGACCCAGTACTTC
NA	NA	TRBV27	TRBJ1-2	17	CASSAIDGKPGEYGYTF	TGTGCCAGCAGTGCGATCGATGGGAAGCCGGGGGAATATGGCTACACCTTC
NA	TRBD1	TRBV7-3	TRBJ1-1	18	CASSPSGGSIGLDTEAFF	TGTGCCAGCAGCCCCTCAGGGGGCAGTATCGGATTAGACACTGAAGCTTTCTTT
NA	TRBD1	TRBV19	TRBJ1-5	15	CASSSGQGAYQPQHF	TGTGCCAGTAGTTCCGGACAGGGGGCCTATCAGCCCCAGCATTTT